These T cell receptor beta chains were read from a single sample in a study of blood T cell repertoires in COVID-19. The protocol was immunoSEQ multiplex PCR, while the TCRdb copy is restricted to in-frame clones and leaves out a portion. The sample holds around 250,000 clones, approximately 87% seen once. The specimen was peripheral blood. The receptors were gathered from a man aged 60-69 years who had recovered from COVID-19. The CDR3 runs from the conserved cysteine through the conserved F or W. Each record gives: D gene, J gene, V gene, clone size, CDR3 protein, CDR3 DNA. The D gene is left open where the match is weak. A clone size is listed for some rows: how often the clone was seen (once, few, many), or a class if it is expanded.

.,TRBJ2-5,TRBV5-1,.,CASSFDGTLQETQYF,TGCGCCAGCAGCTTCGACGGGACTCTCCAAGAGACCCAGTACTTC
.,TRBJ1-2,TRBV5-1,.,CASSPRTNYGYTF,TGCGCCAGCAGCCCCAGGACAAACTATGGCTACACCTTC
.,TRBJ1-6,TRBV7-2,.,CASSSGGGVASPLHF,TGTGCCAGCAGCTCCGGCGGGGGAGTTGCATCACCCCTCCACTTT
.,TRBJ1-3,TRBV9,once,CASSGNSGNTIYF,TGTGCCAGCAGCGGTAACTCTGGAAACACCATATATTTT
TRBD2,TRBJ2-7,TRBV11-3,.,CASSPGTSYEQYF,TGTGCCAGCAGCCCTGGGACTAGCTACGAGCAGTACTTC
.,TRBJ2-7,TRBV27,.,CASSSSRDTSYEQYF,TGTGCCAGCAGTTCCTCTCGGGACACCTCCTACGAGCAGTACTTC
.,TRBJ2-5,TRBV12-3/TRBV12-4,.,CASSLGYQETQYF,TGTGCCAGCAGTTTAGGCTATCAAGAGACCCAGTACTTC
.,TRBJ1-4,TRBV5-1,.,CASSRSAGIVVEKLFF,TGCGCCAGCAGCCGATCCGCAGGGATAGTTGTGGAAAAACTGTTTTTT
TRBD2,TRBJ2-7,TRBV15,.,CATSRVGGGSYEQYF,TGTGCCACCAGCAGAGTAGGCGGGGGCTCCTACGAGCAGTACTTC
.,TRBJ1-1,TRBV7-9,.,CASSVHRERTEAFF,TGTGCCAGCAGCGTACACAGGGAAAGGACTGAAGCTTTCTTT
.,TRBJ1-3,TRBV3-1/TRBV3-2,.,CASSQDRGSILQRTIYF,TGTGCCAGCAGCCAAGATCGAGGGAGTATCTTGCAACGAACCATATATTTT
.,TRBJ1-2,TRBV29-1,.,CSVRTDNYGYTF,TGCAGCGTACGGACAGATAACTATGGCTACACCTTC
TRBD2,TRBJ2-7,TRBV27,.,CASSLRRGGREQYF,TGTGCCAGCAGTTTACGGCGGGGGGGCCGCGAGCAGTACTTC
.,TRBJ2-5,TRBV19,once,CASSSLRGGKQETQYF,TGTGCCAGTAGTAGTCTCAGGGGTGGGAAACAAGAGACCCAGTACTTC
.,TRBJ1-1,TRBV5-1,.,CASSLDLGNTEAFF,TGCGCCAGCAGCTTGGACCTCGGGAACACTGAAGCTTTCTTT
TRBD2,TRBJ2-1,TRBV2,many,CASNPSGLAGGPTYNEQFF,TGTGCCAGCAACCCATCGGGACTAGCGGGAGGGCCTACCTACAATGAGCAGTTCTTC
TRBD2,TRBJ2-7,TRBV7-6,.,CASSLGFPHSGAYYEQYF,TGTGCCAGCAGCTTAGGGTTCCCGCATAGCGGGGCTTACTACGAGCAGTACTTC
.,TRBJ1-2,TRBV5-1,.,CASSAAGPDGYTF,TGCGCCAGCAGCGCGGCCGGTCCAGATGGCTACACCTTC
.,TRBJ2-1,TRBV6-5,.,CASSLELGYNEQFF,TGTGCCAGCAGTCTGGAGCTCGGGTACAATGAGCAGTTCTTC
.,TRBJ2-5,TRBV19,.,CASTKGGGLQETQYF,TGTGCCAGTACCAAGGGGGGGGGTTTACAAGAGACCCAGTACTTC
TRBD1,TRBJ2-7,TRBV30,.,CAWRARDRGLYEQYF,TGTGCCTGGAGAGCCCGGGACAGGGGTCTCTACGAGCAGTACTTC
.,TRBJ1-1,TRBV5-1,.,CASSFDMSTEAFF,TGCGCCAGCAGCTTTGACATGTCCACTGAAGCTTTCTTT
.,TRBJ2-2,TRBV3-1/TRBV3-2,.,CASSQERLVGGELFF,TGTGCCAGCAGCCAGGAAAGACTAGTTGGCGGGGAGCTGTTTTTT
.,TRBJ2-7,TRBV7-8,.,CASSLGITGLDFDEQYF,TGTGCCAGCAGCTTAGGGATTACAGGGTTAGATTTCGACGAGCAGTACTTC
.,TRBJ1-6,TRBV19,.,CASRQSYNSPLHF,TGTGCCAGCCGACAGAGCTATAATTCACCCCTCCACTTT
.,TRBJ2-7,TRBV10-3,.,CAISKGQYEQYF,TGTGCCATCAGCAAAGGACAGTACGAGCAGTACTTC
TRBD1,TRBJ1-1,TRBV28,.,CATYTSGTEHKAFF,TGTGCCACCTACACATCCGGGACAGAGCATAAGGCTTTCTTT
.,TRBJ2-2,TRBV6-2/TRBV6-3,.,CASSYSGLYTGELFF,TGTGCCAGCAGTTACTCGGGACTGTACACCGGGGAGCTGTTTTTT
TRBD1,TRBJ1-5,TRBV6-1,.,CASSALTGGSNQPQHF,TGTGCCAGCAGTGCCCTGACAGGGGGAAGCAATCAGCCCCAGCATTTT
.,TRBJ2-7,TRBV6-6,.,CASSQKGELTEQYF,TGTGCCAGCAGTCAAAAGGGGGAGCTTACCGAGCAGTACTTC
TRBD1,TRBJ2-7,TRBV28,few,CASSFGGQGQHEQYF,TGTGCCAGCAGTTTTGGGGGACAGGGGCAGCACGAGCAGTACTTC
.,TRBJ1-2,TRBV5-6,.,CASSLQGNYGYTF,TGTGCCAGCAGCTTACAGGGCAACTATGGCTACACCTTC